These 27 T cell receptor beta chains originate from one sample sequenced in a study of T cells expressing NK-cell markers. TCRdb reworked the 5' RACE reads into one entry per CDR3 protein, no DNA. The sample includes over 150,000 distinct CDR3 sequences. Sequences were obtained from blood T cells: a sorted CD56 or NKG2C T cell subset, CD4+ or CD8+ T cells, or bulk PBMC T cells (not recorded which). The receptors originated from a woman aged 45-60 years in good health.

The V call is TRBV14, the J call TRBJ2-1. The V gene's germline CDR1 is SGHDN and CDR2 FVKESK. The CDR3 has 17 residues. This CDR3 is CASSQESVSVSYNEQFF.

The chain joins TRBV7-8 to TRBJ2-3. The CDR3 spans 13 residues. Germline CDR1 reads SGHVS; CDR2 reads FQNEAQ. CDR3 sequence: CASSSVSTDTQYF.

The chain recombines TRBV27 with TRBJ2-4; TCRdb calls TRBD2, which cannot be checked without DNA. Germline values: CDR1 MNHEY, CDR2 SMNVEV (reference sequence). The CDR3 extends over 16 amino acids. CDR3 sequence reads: CASSLVGGMAKNIQYF.

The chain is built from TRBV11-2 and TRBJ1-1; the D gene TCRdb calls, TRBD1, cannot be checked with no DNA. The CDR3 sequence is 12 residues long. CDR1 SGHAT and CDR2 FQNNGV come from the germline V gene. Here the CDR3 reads CATPGGPGEAFF.

The CDR3 region is CASSFVPGQGLNTEAFF. V gene TRBV5-1 combines with J gene TRBJ1-1; the D call of TRBD1 rests on TCRdb alone, since no DNA is present to check it. Germline-derived CDR1 and CDR2 are SGHRS and YFSETQ. This CDR3 has 17 amino acids.

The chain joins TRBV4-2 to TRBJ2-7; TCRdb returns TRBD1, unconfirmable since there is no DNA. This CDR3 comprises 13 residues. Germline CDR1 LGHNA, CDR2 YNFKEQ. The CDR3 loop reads CASSPTGSYEQYF.

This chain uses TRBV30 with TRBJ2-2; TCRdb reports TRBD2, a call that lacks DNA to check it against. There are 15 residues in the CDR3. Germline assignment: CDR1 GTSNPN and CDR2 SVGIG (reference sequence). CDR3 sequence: CAWRHGPTNTGELFF.

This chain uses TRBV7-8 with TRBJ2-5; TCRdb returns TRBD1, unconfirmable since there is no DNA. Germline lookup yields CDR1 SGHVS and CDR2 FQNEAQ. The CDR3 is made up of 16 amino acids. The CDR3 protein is CASSLAASGGQETQYF.

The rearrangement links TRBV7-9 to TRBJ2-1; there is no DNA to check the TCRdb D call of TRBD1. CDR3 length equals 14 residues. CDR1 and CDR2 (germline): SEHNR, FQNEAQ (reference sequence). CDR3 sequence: CASSFPGANNEQFF.

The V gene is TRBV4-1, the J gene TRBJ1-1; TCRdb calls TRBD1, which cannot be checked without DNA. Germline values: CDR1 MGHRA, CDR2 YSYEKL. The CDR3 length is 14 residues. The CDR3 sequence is CASRGHRGDTEAFF.

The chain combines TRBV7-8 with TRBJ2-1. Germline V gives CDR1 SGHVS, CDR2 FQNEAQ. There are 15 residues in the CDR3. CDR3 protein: CASSLVLTWNNEQFF.

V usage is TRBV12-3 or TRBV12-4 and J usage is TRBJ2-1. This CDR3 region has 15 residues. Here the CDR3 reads CASSFTADPYNEQFF.

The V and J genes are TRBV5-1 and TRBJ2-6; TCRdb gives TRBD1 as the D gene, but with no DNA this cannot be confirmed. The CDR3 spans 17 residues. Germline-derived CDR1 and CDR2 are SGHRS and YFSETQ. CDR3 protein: CASRVGQFLSGANVLTF.

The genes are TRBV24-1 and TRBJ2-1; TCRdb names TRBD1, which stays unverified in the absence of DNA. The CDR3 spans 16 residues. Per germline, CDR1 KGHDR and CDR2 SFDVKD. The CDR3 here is CATSEGAGTEYNEQFF.

The CDR3 spells CASSLLGWAYNEQFF. The chain has TRBV12-3 or TRBV12-4 and TRBJ2-1; TCRdb's D gene call, TRBD2, goes unchecked for lack of DNA. CDR3 length equals 15 residues.

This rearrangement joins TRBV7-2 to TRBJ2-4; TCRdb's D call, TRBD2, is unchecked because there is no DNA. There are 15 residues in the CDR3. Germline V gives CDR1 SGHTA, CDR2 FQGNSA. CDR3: CASSATELAGNIQYF.

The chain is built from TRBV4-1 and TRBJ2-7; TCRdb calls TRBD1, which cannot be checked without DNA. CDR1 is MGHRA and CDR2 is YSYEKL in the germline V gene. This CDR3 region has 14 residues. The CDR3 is CASSASQGPYEQYF.

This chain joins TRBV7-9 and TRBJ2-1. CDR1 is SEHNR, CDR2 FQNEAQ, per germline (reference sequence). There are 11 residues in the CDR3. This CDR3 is CASSNSYEQFF.

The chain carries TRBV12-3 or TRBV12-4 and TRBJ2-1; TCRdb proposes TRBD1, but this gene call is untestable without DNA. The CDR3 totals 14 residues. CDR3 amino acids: CASILAGLGNEQFF.

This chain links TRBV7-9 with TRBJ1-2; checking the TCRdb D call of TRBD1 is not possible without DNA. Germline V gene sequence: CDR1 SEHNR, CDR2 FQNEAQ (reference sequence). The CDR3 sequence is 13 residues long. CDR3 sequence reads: CASSLAAGDGYTF.

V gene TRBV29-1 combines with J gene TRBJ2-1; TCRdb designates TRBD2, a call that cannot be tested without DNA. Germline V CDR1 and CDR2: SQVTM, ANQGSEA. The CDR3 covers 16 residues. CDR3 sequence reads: CSVDRSGREVYNEQFF.

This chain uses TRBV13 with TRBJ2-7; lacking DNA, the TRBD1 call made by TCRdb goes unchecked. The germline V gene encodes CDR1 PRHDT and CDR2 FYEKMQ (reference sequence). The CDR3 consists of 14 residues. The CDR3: CASSSRTAQYFQYF.

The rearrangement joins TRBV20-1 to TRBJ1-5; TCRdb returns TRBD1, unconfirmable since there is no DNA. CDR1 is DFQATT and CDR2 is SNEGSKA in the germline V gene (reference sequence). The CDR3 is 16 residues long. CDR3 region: CSARGPGTGWGQPQHF.

The CDR3 loop is CASGSLFSLREETQYF. V is TRBV12-5 and J is TRBJ2-5; without DNA, the TCRdb call of TRBD1 cannot be checked. Germline CDR1 LGHNT, CDR2 FRNRAP. The CDR3 sequence is 16 residues long. The whole variable domain, filled in from reference TRBV12-5 and TRBJ2-5, reads DARVTQTPRHKVTEMGQEVTMRCQPILGHNTVFWYRQTMMQGLELLAYFRNRAPLDDSGMPKDRFSAEMPDATLATLKIQPSEPRDSAVYFCASGSLFSLREETQYFGPGTRLLVL.

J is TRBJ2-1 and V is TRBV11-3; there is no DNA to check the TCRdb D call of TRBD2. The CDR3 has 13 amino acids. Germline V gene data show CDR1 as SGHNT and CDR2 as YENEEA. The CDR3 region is CASAARAYNEQFF.

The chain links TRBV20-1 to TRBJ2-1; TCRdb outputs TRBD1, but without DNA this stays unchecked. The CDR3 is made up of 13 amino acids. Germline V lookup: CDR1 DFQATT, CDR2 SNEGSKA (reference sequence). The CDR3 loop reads CSARPRAVYEQFF.

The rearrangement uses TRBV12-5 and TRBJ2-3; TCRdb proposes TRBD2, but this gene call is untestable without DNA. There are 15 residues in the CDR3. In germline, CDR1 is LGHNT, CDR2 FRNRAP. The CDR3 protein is CASGNLREGEDTQYF.